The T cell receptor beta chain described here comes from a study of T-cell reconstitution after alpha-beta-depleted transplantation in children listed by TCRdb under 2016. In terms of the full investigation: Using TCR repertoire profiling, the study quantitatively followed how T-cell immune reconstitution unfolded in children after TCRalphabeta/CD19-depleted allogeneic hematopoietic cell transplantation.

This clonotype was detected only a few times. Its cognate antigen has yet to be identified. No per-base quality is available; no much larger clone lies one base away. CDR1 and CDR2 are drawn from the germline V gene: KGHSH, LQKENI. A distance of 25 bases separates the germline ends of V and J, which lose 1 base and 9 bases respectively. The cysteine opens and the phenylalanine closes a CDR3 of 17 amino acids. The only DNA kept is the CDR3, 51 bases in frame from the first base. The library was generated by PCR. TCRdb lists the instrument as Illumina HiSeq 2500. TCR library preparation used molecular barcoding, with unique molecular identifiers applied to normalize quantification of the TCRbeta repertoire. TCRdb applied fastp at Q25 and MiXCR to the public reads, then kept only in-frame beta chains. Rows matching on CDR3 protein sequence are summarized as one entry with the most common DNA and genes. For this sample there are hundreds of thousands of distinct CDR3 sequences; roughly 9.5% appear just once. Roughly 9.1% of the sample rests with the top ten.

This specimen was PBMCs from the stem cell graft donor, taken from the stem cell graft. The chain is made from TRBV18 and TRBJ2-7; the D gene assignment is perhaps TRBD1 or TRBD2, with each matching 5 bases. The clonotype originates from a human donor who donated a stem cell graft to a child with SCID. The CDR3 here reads CASSPQGRKIRDPRQYF. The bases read TGTGCCAGCTCACCACAGGGGAGAAAAATACGAGACCCGAGGCAGTACTTC. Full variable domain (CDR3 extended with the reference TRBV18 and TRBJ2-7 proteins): NAGVMQNPRHLVRRRGQEARLRCSPMKGHSHVYWYRQLPEEGLKFMVYLQKENIIDESGMPKERFSAEFPKEGPSILRIQQVVRGDSAAYFCASSPQGRKIRDPRQYFGPGTRLTVT.